Below, one T cell receptor beta chain is given with its context. It has no known antigen specificity. No much larger clone exists at a distance of one base, and base qualities are not known. The data derive from a study of siplizumab effects on memory and regulatory T cells (dated by TCRdb to between 2018 and 2020). A note on the overall study: The study looked at the effect of siplizumab, an anti-CD2 antibody, on alloreactive T-cell subsets in allogeneic mixed lymphocyte reactions made from human PBMCs. General findings and caveats noted by the study authors: The cumulative frequency of alloreactive sequences that could be traced back to unstimulated CD4+ memory T cells was significantly reduced by siplizumab. In reactions with siplizumab, an average of about 69% of mappable alloreactive CD4+ clones were Treg-derived, compared with 25% to 30% in control reactions. Greater diversity appeared to be present in unstimulated naive T cells than in memory T cells, and a substantial contribution to the alloresponse seemed to be made by naive cells. A naive or memory phenotype could not be assigned to roughly 75-95% of proliferating CD4+ or CD8+ clones. Sequences below about 10^-5 frequency were poorly captured, so only a minor fraction of alloreactive clones could be mapped to unstimulated subsets. The suppressive function of proliferating Tregs from siplizumab cultures was not functionally confirmed.

Additional sequencing covered unstimulated subsets from three donor pairs, namely CD8+ effector memory, CD4+ naive, CD8+ TEMRA, CD4+ memory and CD8+ naive. Sorted unstimulated T cells, along with proliferating T cells recovered from mixed lymphocyte reactions, underwent TCRbeta CDR3 sequencing. Fresh whole blood from under 13 HLA-typed healthy donors was used as the source from which PBMCs were isolated. Trimming costs V 2 bases and J 2 bases, and their ends lie 7 bases apart. The germline V gene sets CDR1 to SGHTA and CDR2 to FQGNSA. Spanning cysteine to phenylalanine, the CDR3 consists of 13 amino acids. Only the CDR3 part of the read is kept: 39 bases, read in frame from the first base. Library creation used the immunoSEQ multiplex PCR assay. Each sample had around 92,000 TCR templates assayed by the deep sequencing platform. Genomic DNA extracted from sorted T cells was used for TCRbeta CDR3 sequencing. The authors processed their data as follows. The R programming language was used for clonal analysis of the TCRbeta CDR3 data. Alloreactive CD4+ and CD8+ clones were defined by comparing unstimulated samples with post-reaction CFSE-low samples. Regulatory or non-regulatory origin was assigned to alloreactive CD4+ clones by matching of sequences to sorted unstimulated Treg and non-Treg repertoires. TCRdb mirrors the immuneACCESS table, restricted to in-frame sequences. Some clones are absent from its copies; in checked studies, under half trace to an unresolved V gene, and the reason for the others is unknown. V and J calls plus clone size are reproduced from that table; the DNA served to infer D and trimming. This sample holds over 85,000 clones; around 97% were observed only once. The ten largest clones represent 0.031% of the sample.

The V and J genes are TRBV7-2 and TRBJ2-7; the D gene is possibly TRBD1 or TRBD2, with 6 bases matching each. Input material: naive CD4+ T cells sorted from blood. The meaning of the sample's cell subset or site label: unstimulated naive T cells. The sequence derives from a human donor in good health. The sequence in DNA is TGTGCCAGCAGCTTAAGGGGGGCCTACGAGCAGTACTTC. Translated, it gives CASSLRGAYEQYF.